The entry that follows covers one TCR beta chain sequence. These data originate in a study of PD-L1 blockade in urothelial cancer. The germline gives CDR1 MDHEN, CDR2 SYDVKM. The trim removed 6 bases at V and 2 bases at J, leaving 4 bases unmatched. The CDR3 runs 15 residues. The data were produced by immunoSEQ multiplex PCR, yet TCRdb's version contains in-frame clones alone and is incomplete. The sample has tens of thousands of clones, around 86% seen once. This chain connects TRBV28 to TRBJ2-6, with 7 bases aligning to TRBD1. The clonotype comes from a man aged 50 to 59 with urothelial cancer. The sample here was PBMCs, taken around atezolizumab (anti-PD-L1) treatment. The CDR3 region has the DNA TGTGCCAGCAGCCAACAGGGGACTGGGGCCAACGTCCTGACTTTC. It specifies CASSQQGTGANVLTF.